This is a list of T cell receptor beta chains from one sample in a study of tissue T cells after allogeneic stem cell transplantation. Sequenced by immunoSEQ multiplex PCR; TCRdb stores in-frame clones only, minus some. The repertoire holds about 3,300 clones, with approximately 70% as singletons. The sequenced sample was tissue from the right colon, obtained at autopsy. The source is a male donor aged 60 or over with lung cancer. Both conserved end residues are part of each CDR3. D genes are given only for firm matches. Clone size, where shown, is once, few, many, or a class for clones that have expanded.

V,J,size,D,length,CDR3,DNA
TRBV25-1,TRBJ1-1,NA,NA,13,CASSVGDYTEAFF,TGTGCCAGCAGTGTCGGGGATTACACTGAAGCTTTCTTT
TRBV14,TRBJ2-3,once,TRBD2,15,CASSLQLAATDTQYF,TGTGCCAGCAGCCTACAACTAGCGGCCACAGATACGCAGTATTTT
TRBV7-3,TRBJ2-3,NA,TRBD2,16,CASSPVGTSATDTQYF,TGTGCCAGCTCGCCGGTGGGGACTAGCGCCACAGATACGCAGTATTTT
TRBV11-2,TRBJ2-1,NA,NA,15,CASSLDTGRFDEQFF,TGTGCCAGCAGCTTAGATACAGGGAGGTTCGATGAGCAGTTCTTC
TRBV13,TRBJ1-1,NA,NA,13,CASSVDLNTEAFF,TGTGCCAGCAGCGTTGACCTGAACACTGAAGCTTTCTTT
TRBV10-3,TRBJ2-7,NA,NA,16,CAISEKVGGHSYEQYF,TGTGCCATCAGTGAAAAGGTTGGGGGGCACTCCTACGAGCAGTACTTC
TRBV19,TRBJ1-6,NA,TRBD1,13,CASRADRNSPLHF,TGTGCCAGTAGGGCGGACAGGAATTCACCCCTCCACTTT
TRBV7-8,TRBJ1-1,NA,NA,15,CASSLALGSGREAFF,TGTGCCAGCAGCTTAGCGCTCGGCAGCGGGAGGGAAGCTTTCTTT
TRBV4-2,TRBJ2-1,few,TRBD2,16,CASSQDLASGRGEQFF,TGTGCCAGCAGCCAAGATCTGGCTAGCGGGAGGGGAGAGCAGTTCTTC
TRBV4-2,TRBJ2-4,NA,NA,14,CASSQDRSPAIQYF,TGTGCCAGCAGCCAAGATCGGAGTCCCGCCATTCAGTACTTC
TRBV5-1,TRBJ2-1,NA,TRBD2,17,CASSLAASGGALDEQFF,TGCGCCAGCAGCTTGGCAGCTAGCGGGGGGGCTTTGGATGAGCAGTTCTTC
TRBV20-1,TRBJ2-2,once,TRBD1,18,CSASRVRGTGGYGGELFF,TGCAGTGCTAGTAGGGTGAGGGGGACAGGGGGCTACGGCGGGGAGCTGTTTTTT
TRBV6-2/TRBV6-3,TRBJ1-4,NA,NA,15,CASSKGDATNEKLFF,TGTGCCAGCAGTAAGGGGGATGCAACTAATGAAAAACTGTTTTTT
TRBV10-3,TRBJ2-1,NA,TRBD2,14,CAISWTSGYNEQFF,TGTGCCATCAGTTGGACTAGCGGGTACAATGAGCAGTTCTTC
TRBV19,TRBJ2-1,NA,NA,13,CASSRSERNEQFF,TGTGCCAGTAGTAGGTCCGAACGTAATGAGCAGTTCTTC
TRBV6-5,TRBJ2-3,NA,TRBD2,13,CASNLAGADTQYF,TGTGCCAGCAACCTAGCGGGGGCAGATACGCAGTATTTT
TRBV9,TRBJ2-2,NA,NA,16,CASSGGSSPLTGELFF,TGTGCCAGCAGCGGCGGGTCAAGCCCGCTCACCGGGGAGCTGTTTTTT
TRBV21-1,TRBJ1-5,NA,NA,16,CAIRYRGSWGNQPQHF,TGTGCCATCCGGTACAGGGGTTCGTGGGGCAATCAGCCCCAGCATTTT
TRBV13,TRBJ2-7,NA,NA,13,CASSLGEAYEQYF,TGTGCCAGCAGCTTAGGCGAAGCCTACGAGCAGTACTTC
TRBV11-2,TRBJ2-7,NA,TRBD2,15,CASSSGGGAAYEQYF,TGTGCCAGCAGCTCCGGGGGGGGAGCCGCATACGAGCAGTACTTC
TRBV7-8,TRBJ1-6,few,TRBD1,20,CASSSFDRGPDPSGNSPLHF,TGTGCCAGCAGCTCTTTCGACAGGGGACCAGATCCCTCGGGGAATTCACCCCTCCACTTT
TRBV6-1,TRBJ2-1,NA,TRBD1,14,CASSDRGRHNEQFF,TGTGCCAGCAGTGACAGGGGGCGCCACAATGAGCAGTTCTTC
TRBV5-1,TRBJ1-1,NA,NA,15,CASSVDSGMNTEAFF,TGCGCCAGCAGCGTGGACAGCGGCATGAACACTGAAGCTTTCTTT
TRBV12-3/TRBV12-4,TRBJ1-2,NA,TRBD1,13,CASRPGQGNGYTF,TGTGCCAGCAGACCGGGACAGGGAAATGGCTACACCTTC
TRBV6-1,TRBJ2-5,NA,NA,14,CASSEEARSKTQYF,TGTGCCAGCAGTGAAGAAGCCAGGTCTAAGACCCAGTACTTC
TRBV4-1,TRBJ2-1,NA,TRBD2,14,CASRREGLGNEQFF,TGCGCCAGCAGGCGGGAGGGCCTGGGGAATGAGCAGTTCTTC
TRBV9,TRBJ1-1,NA,NA,15,CASSVGDIPNTEAFF,TGTGCCAGCAGCGTAGGGGACATCCCGAACACTGAAGCTTTCTTT
TRBV28,TRBJ2-3,NA,NA,13,CASIRAWADTQYF,TGTGCCAGCATCAGGGCGTGGGCAGATACGCAGTATTTT
TRBV5-1,TRBJ1-4,NA,NA,11,CASSLNEKLFF,TGCGCCAGCAGCTTGAATGAAAAACTGTTTTTT
TRBV10-3,TRBJ2-3,NA,NA,14,CALREWRIGDTQYF,TGTGCCCTCCGAGAATGGCGGATAGGGGATACGCAGTATTTT
TRBV7-2,TRBJ2-3,NA,TRBD2,16,CASSSWTSGGADTQYF,TGTGCCAGCAGCTCCTGGACTAGCGGGGGCGCAGATACGCAGTATTTT
TRBV29-1,TRBJ2-7,NA,NA,12,CSVDPGNYEQYF,TGCAGCGTTGATCCGGGGAACTACGAGCAGTACTTC
TRBV11-2,TRBJ2-7,NA,TRBD1,15,CASSTAPGQGYEQYF,TGTGCCAGCAGCACAGCTCCGGGACAGGGGTACGAGCAGTACTTC
TRBV5-6,TRBJ2-5,NA,NA,14,CASSLGSIQETQYF,TGTGCCAGCAGCTTGGGATCCATCCAAGAGACCCAGTACTTC
TRBV28,TRBJ2-7,NA,NA,15,CASTPGGGAYYEQYF,TGTGCCAGCACCCCCGGGGGCGGGGCCTACTACGAGCAGTACTTC
TRBV19,TRBJ2-7,few,NA,13,CASSIGADYEQYF,TGTGCCAGTAGTATTGGGGCAGACTACGAGCAGTACTTC
TRBV11-2,TRBJ1-3,NA,NA,13,CASSSDPGNTIYF,TGTGCCAGCAGCTCGGACCCTGGAAACACCATATATTTT
TRBV28,TRBJ2-3,NA,NA,14,CASSRDVEVDTQYF,TGTGCCAGCAGCAGGGATGTGGAGGTAGATACGCAGTATTTT
TRBV14,TRBJ2-3,NA,TRBD2,15,CASSQWVGGPDTQYF,TGTGCCAGCAGCCAATGGGTGGGAGGGCCAGATACGCAGTATTTT
TRBV6-2/TRBV6-3,TRBJ1-2,once,TRBD1,13,CASSLQGAQGYTF,TGTGCCAGCAGTCTACAGGGGGCGCAAGGCTACACCTTC
TRBV24-1,TRBJ2-5,NA,NA,14,CATSFGGGTETQYF,TGTGCCACCAGTTTCGGGGGAGGAACAGAGACCCAGTACTTC
TRBV4-1,TRBJ1-5,NA,NA,16,CASSQAGPLINQPQHF,TGCGCCAGCAGCCAGGCGGGCCCTCTAATAAATCAGCCCCAGCATTTT